This entry features one TCR beta chain sequence. The data originate from a study of blood T cell repertoires in COVID-19. In the original workflow: Amplification of reference gene primers was used by the study to estimate nucleated cell counts. TCRdb's table, derived via immunoSEQ multiplex PCR, lists solely in-frame clones and lacks some. The V and J calls and clone size come from that table; D and trimming were worked out from the DNA. The sample carries 95,000 to 150,000 clones, around 76% recorded once. The CDR3 totals 14 residues. Germline assignment: CDR1 LNHDA and CDR2 SQIVND (reference sequence). The V and J ends lost 7 bases and 2 bases respectively, with 12 bases between them.

Specimen: peripheral blood. The TCR originated in a man aged 65 to 79 with acute or convalescent COVID-19. V gene TRBV19 combines with J gene TRBJ2-4; perhaps TRBD1 as D (5 bases). The CDR3, as DNA: TGTGCCAGTAAGGCAGGGCCCTCCAAAAACATTCAGTACTTC. This codes for CASKAGPSKNIQYF.